The following is a T cell receptor (beta chain) sequence with its context. Its antigen is currently not known. No qualities accompany the bases; no much larger clone lies one base away. Participants in the prospective study were aged about 18 to 89 years, lived in 24 United States geographic areas, and enrolled through a virtual design. To assign participants to cohorts, the prospective study relied on clinical history that participants themselves reported in a screening survey and a study questionnaire. In the prospective study, mobile phlebotomists collected whole blood, serum and a nasopharyngeal or oropharyngeal swab from each participant. Additional blood draws and questionnaires over an approximately 2-month period could optionally be provided by prospective study participants. Before DNA extraction, blood samples from the prospective study were shipped at room temperature or frozen. This entry is derived from a study of blood T cell repertoires in COVID-19 (dated by TCRdb to 2018 to 2021). As for the study more broadly: The collaborator samples originated in the United States, Italy and Spain and spanned the acute and convalescent phases of COVID-19. The prospective study material was composed of cDNA or gDNA derived from T cells, B-cell-depleted T cells, or PBMCs. Subjects who had been exposed to COVID-19, were actively infected with it, or had recovered from it provided the deeply sampled blood TCRbeta repertoires that made up the dataset. A freely available public database, intended as a resource for researchers studying the immune response to SARS-CoV-2, is where the repertoires were released. The samples were drawn from two sources: the first 160 participants of the ongoing ImmuneRACE study, and 1,254 subjects contributed by 6 global collaborators. Nearly every sample came with metadata listing a de-identified subject ID, COVID-19 status, age in years and sex. HLA class I and class II types, where available, came from metadata supplied by the sample provider rather than from assay-based typing. Findings and caveats that apply to the study as a whole: Clinical and demographic metadata were provided uncurated, with the amount varying by source and participant.

The immunoSEQ Assay, a bias-controlled multiplex PCR, was used to amplify TCRbeta CDR3 regions from genomic DNA. In the paper's pipeline: The number of nucleated cells in each sample was estimated from the amplification of reference gene primers within the assay. To quantify the absolute abundance of each unique TCRbeta CDR3 rearrangement, sequence reads were collapsed and filtered. For each sample, productive Simpson clonality was calculated as the square root of Simpson's diversity index over productive rearrangements. TCRdb re-hosts the immuneACCESS table, in-frame sequences only. Its copies lack some clones; in the studies checked, an unresolved V gene accounts for under half of them, and the cause for the rest is not known. V, J and clone size were drawn from that table, and D and trimming were deduced from the DNA. For this sample the table gives 300,000 to 500,000 clones, of which over 75% were detected only once. Of the sample, 0.95% to 1% falls within the top ten clones.

V has 4 bases trimmed and J has 3 bases trimmed; junction bases matching no gene number 10. Its CDR3 holds 15 amino acids, cysteine through phenylalanine. Only the CDR3 DNA stays, 45 bases, in frame from base 1. According to the germline V gene, CDR1 reads SGHRS and CDR2 reads YFSETQ. Input material: PBMCs or T cells enriched from blood (not recorded which). The rearranged chain carries TRBV5-1 and TRBJ2-7; 7 bases in the middle match TRBD2. This receptor was identified in a young woman with acute COVID-19. The DNA reads as follows: TGCGCCAGCAGCCCGTTTGGGGGGGAGGACTACGAGCAGTACTTC. It translates to CASSPFGGEDYEQYF. Here the CDR3 is joined to the reference TRBV5-1 and TRBJ2-7 genes, and the full variable domain is: KAGVTQTPRYLIKTRGQQVTLSCSPISGHRSVSWYQQTPGQGLQFLFEYFSETQRNKGNFPGRFSGRQFSNSRSEMNVSTLELGDSALYLCASSPFGGEDYEQYFGPGTRLTVT.